Included here is one T cell receptor beta chain sequence, with context. The antigen remains undetermined. This record belongs to a study of cytomegalovirus exposure and HLA in healthy donors. Looking at the study overall: Counted in an early data release were roughly 81 million unique TCRs from HLA-typed donors.

Study outcomes and limitations: Later work found that TCR association rates differed between HLA loci; DRB1 had the most and HLA-C the fewest. Prior analysis indicated that the majority of TCR beta V segments exhibited productivity approximately 87% or approximately 30% of the time.

The PCR was carried out with 60 Vbeta primers and 13 Jbeta primers. Data came from immunoSEQ multiplex PCR; TCRdb stores just in-frame clones and leaves some out. The top ten hold around 0.71% of the sample, which has fewer than 200,000 clones, less than 80% seen once. In germline, CDR1 is LNHDA, CDR2 SQIVND (reference sequence). This CDR3 has 15 amino acids. The V segment lost 5 bases and the J segment 3 bases; nucleotides outside the gene matches: 7. Healthy bone marrow donors made up the donors. The gene calls are TRBV19 and TRBJ2-1, with 7 bases matching TRBD1. Sample: PBMCs. This receptor was obtained from a female donor in good health and CMV-seronegative. The CDR3 bases are TGTGCCAGTAGTCCCCCCGGGACAGTCTACAATGAGCAGTTCTTC. Its protein product is CASSPPGTVYNEQFF.